The entry that follows covers one T cell receptor (beta chain) sequence. Sequence at one end of the junction differs from germline and may be a read error. Isolation recovered at least 6 million PBMCs from every sample. Samples each yielded at least 6 micrograms of total RNA. This sample is drawn from a study of blood T cells in healthy people across ages. A J-beta primer mix and a sample-barcoded 5' primer were used in a second PCR of roughly 6 to 12 cycles. TCRdb redid the calling of the 5' RACE reads with MiXCR, one entry per CDR3 protein. The sample carries about a million distinct CDR3 sequences, 45% to 50% recorded once. This receptor was identified in a man aged 30-40 years in good health. The sample consisted of blood.

The CDR3 reads CASSLSGTSEFYEQYF. CDR3 DNA: TGTGCCAGCAGTCTATCCGGGACTAGCGAATTCTACGAGCAGTACTTC. The chain couples TRBV27 to TRBJ2-7; 10 bases align to TRBD2. The CDR3 runs to 16 residues. Germline CDR1 reads MNHEY; CDR2 reads SMNVEV (reference sequence).